Following are 5 T cell receptor beta chains from one sample sequenced in a study of shared clonotypes between healthy human individuals (dated by TCRdb to 2019 to 2021). The library was built by means of the immunoSEQ multiplex PCR assay. TCRdb stores this immuneACCESS table with in-frame sequences only. Part of the clones is absent; in the studies checked, under half of the shortfall reflects unresolved V genes, and no reason is known for the rest. For this sample there are 450,000 to 500,000 clones; around 80% appear just once. The ten most abundant clones make up 12% of the sample. Specimen: PBMCs. These receptors all come from a woman in her forties in good health. Some clones in this sample may be carry-over from other donors' samples.

This rearrangement joins TRBV5-1 to TRBJ2-7; 11 nucleotides align to TRBD2. Germline CDR1 SGHRS, CDR2 YFSETQ. The length of the CDR3 is 13 residues. After removal of 0 bases from V and 7 bases from J, the junction contained 0 bases not matched to a gene. The CDR3: CASSLGTSGEQYF. The CDR3 nucleotides are TGCGCCAGCAGCTTGGGGACTAGCGGGGAGCAGTACTTC.

J is TRBJ2-7 and V is TRBV19, with D unclear. The CDR3 totals 13 residues. The V gene lost 4 bases and the J gene lost 7 bases, with 14 bases spanning the gap. Germline V gene sequence: CDR1 LNHDA, CDR2 SQIVND (reference sequence). For the CDR3, the DNA is TGTGCCAGTAGTACAACGACATCTGGGGAGCAGTACTTC. Translation: CASSTTTSGEQYF.

This clone was counted once. The chain is built from TRBV5-1 and TRBJ2-5; 10 bases are a match to TRBD2. In germline, CDR1 is SGHRS, CDR2 YFSETQ. CDR3 length: 15 amino acids. V was pared by 3 bases and J by 3 bases, with 5 bases of the junction left unmatched. CDR3 region: CASSSPLAGEETQYF. The CDR3 region has the DNA TGCGCCAGCAGCTCTCCGCTAGCGGGAGAAGAGACCCAGTACTTC.

This chain links TRBV7-9 with TRBJ2-2, with 9 bases matching TRBD2. Trimming cost V 3 bases and J 5 bases; bases outside gene matches: 4. CDR1 is SEHNR and CDR2 is FQNEAQ in the germline V gene (reference sequence). The CDR3 is 15 residues long. The CDR3 spells CASSLIAGDTGELFF. CDR3 nucleotide sequence: TGTGCCAGCAGCTTGATAGCGGGGGATACCGGGGAGCTGTTTTTT.

In the case of this clone: Other nucleotide sequences from this sample produce the same CDR3. The J gene is TRBJ2-1, the V gene TRBV6-5; 11 bases map to TRBD2. J gave up 1 base and V 6 bases, and 2 bases lay outside the gene matches. From germline, CDR1 is MNHEY and CDR2 SVGAGI. CDR3 size: 15 residues. The CDR3 protein is CASSRTSGSYNEQFF. Here the CDR3 DNA reads TGTGCCAGCAGCCGGACTAGCGGGTCCTACAATGAGCAGTTCTTC.